The following is a T cell receptor (beta chain) sequence with its context. The data stem from a study of blood T cells in healthy people across ages. This CDR3 is 13 amino acids long. Trimming took 2 bases from V and 3 from J, leaving 8 bases between them. Germline values: CDR1 MRHNA, CDR2 SNTAGT. It was with a sample-barcoded 5' primer and a J-beta primer mix that a second PCR of roughly 6 to 12 cycles was run. TCRdb redid the calling of the 5' RACE reads with MiXCR, one entry per CDR3 protein. The sample carries 1.5 million to 2 million distinct CDR3 sequences, about 49% recorded once. V and J are TRBV6-4 and TRBJ2-7, with a possible D match to TRBD1 (5 bases). Sequences were obtained from blood. The sequence derives from a woman aged 40-49 years in good health. The CDR3 reads CASSDETDYEQYF. The CDR3 DNA is TGTGCCAGCAGTGACGAGACAGACTACGAGCAGTACTTC.